Listed below are T cell receptor beta chains from one sample, sequenced in a study of early T cells in non-severe SARS-CoV-2 infection. Each CDR3 protein gets one entry after TCRdb re-called the 5' RACE reads with MiXCR. The repertoire has more than 35,000 distinct CDR3 sequences, less than 6.5% of them found once; the top ten carry 25% to 30%. Sequencing was performed on whole blood. These receptors were taken from an adult who was a healthcare worker with PCR-confirmed SARS-CoV-2 infection or an uninfected control (not recorded which). CDR3s include the opening cysteine and the closing phenylalanine or tryptophan.

>TRBV5-4
CASSLGLAGGRGGTDTQYF
>TRBV7-2
CASSLVYGQETQYF
>TRBV19
CASSQDRVGVDYGYTF
>TRBV20-1
CSARALTGMRYTF
>TRBV12-3/TRBV12-4
CASSLRRGLTYEQYF
>TRBV4-1
CASSQGFLAAPGNEQFF
>TRBV6-2/TRBV6-3
CASSYSRNTEAFF
>TRBV9
CASTKAGTSGPGELFF
>TRBV30
CAWTLGSGLDTEAFF
>TRBV27
CASSPGTSGRAGQYF
>TRBV12-3/TRBV12-4
CASSPTQGAQPQHF
>TRBV5-1
CASKSGRPNTEAFF
>TRBV5-1
CASSLLGHGSGLVGNEQFF
>TRBV20-1
CSAEMTHNYGYTF
>TRBV7-8
CASSLGPGLSTGELFF
>TRBV7-9
CASSLAGGFGETQYF